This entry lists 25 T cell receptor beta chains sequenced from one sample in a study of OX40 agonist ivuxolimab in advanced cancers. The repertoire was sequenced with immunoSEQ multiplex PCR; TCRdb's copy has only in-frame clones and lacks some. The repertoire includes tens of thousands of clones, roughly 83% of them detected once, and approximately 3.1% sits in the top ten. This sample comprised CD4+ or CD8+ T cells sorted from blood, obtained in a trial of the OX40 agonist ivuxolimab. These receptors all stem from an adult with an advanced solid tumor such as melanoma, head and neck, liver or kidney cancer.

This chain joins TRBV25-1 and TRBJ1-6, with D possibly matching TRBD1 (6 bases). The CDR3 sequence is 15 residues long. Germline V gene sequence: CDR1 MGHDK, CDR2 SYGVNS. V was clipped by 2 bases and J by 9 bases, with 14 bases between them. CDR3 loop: CASSELTGFGSPLHF. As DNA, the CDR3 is TGTGCCAGCAGTGAACTTACAGGGTTCGGTTCACCCCTCCACTTT.

The CDR3 reads CAIRGDRGYNEQFF. CDR3 in DNA: TGTGCCATCAGGGGGGACAGGGGCTACAATGAGCAGTTCTTC. V is TRBV10-3 and J is TRBJ2-1; 10 nucleotides line up with TRBD1. This CDR3 contains 14 residues. The V gene end was trimmed by 6 bases and the J gene end by 3 bases; junction bases not matched to a gene: 2. Germline CDR1 reads ENHRY; CDR2 reads SYGVKD.

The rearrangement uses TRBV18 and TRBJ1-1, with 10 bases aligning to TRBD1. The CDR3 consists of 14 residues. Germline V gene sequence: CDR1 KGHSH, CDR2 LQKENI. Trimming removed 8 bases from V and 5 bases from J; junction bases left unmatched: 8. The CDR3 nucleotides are TGTGCCAGCACCCGACAGGGGGCAGGGACTGAAGCTTTCTTT. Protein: CASTRQGAGTEAFF.

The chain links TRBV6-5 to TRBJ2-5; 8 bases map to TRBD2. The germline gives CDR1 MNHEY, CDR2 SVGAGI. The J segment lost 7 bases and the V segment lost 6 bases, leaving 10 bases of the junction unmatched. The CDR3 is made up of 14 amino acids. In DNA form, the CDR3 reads TGTGCCAGCAGCGACGGGGGGGCCGGAGGGACCCAGTACTTC. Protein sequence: CASSDGGAGGTQYF.

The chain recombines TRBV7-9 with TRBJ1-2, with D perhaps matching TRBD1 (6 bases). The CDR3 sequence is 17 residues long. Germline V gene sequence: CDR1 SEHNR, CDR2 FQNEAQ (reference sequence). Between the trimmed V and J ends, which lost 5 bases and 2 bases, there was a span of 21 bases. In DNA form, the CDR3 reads TGTGCCAGCAGCCGGCAACACCTCAGGGGTGAGAACTATGGCTACACCTTC. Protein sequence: CASSRQHLRGENYGYTF.

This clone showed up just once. The CDR3: CASSFPAGLTGNEKLFF. The CDR3 nucleotides read TGTGCCAGCAGCTTCCCCGCGGGCCTCACAGGGAATGAAAAACTGTTTTTT. The chain carries TRBV7-9 and TRBJ1-4, with D possibly being TRBD1 (6 bases). Trimming removed 3 bases from V and 5 bases from J, with 19 bases in between. The CDR3 is made up of 17 amino acids. Germline CDR1 and CDR2: SEHNR and FQNEAQ (reference sequence).

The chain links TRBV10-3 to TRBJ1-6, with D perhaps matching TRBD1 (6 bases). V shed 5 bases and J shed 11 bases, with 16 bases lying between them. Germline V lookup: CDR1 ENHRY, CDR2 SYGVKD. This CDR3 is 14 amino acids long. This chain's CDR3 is CAISLDSKDTPLHF. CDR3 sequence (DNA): TGTGCCATCAGTCTGGACAGCAAAGACACACCCCTCCACTTT.

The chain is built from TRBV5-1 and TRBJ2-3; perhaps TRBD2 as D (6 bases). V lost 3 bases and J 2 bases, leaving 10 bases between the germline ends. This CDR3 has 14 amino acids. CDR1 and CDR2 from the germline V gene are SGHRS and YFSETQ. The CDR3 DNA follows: TGCGCCAGCAGCTCCCAGGACTACACAGATACGCAGTATTTT. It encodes CASSSQDYTDTQYF.

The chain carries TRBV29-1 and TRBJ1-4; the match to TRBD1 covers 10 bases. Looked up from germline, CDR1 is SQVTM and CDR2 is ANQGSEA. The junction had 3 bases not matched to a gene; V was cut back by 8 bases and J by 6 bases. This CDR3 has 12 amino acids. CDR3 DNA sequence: TGCAGCACCGGGACAGGGGATGAAAAACTGTTTTTT. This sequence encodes CSTGTGDEKLFF.

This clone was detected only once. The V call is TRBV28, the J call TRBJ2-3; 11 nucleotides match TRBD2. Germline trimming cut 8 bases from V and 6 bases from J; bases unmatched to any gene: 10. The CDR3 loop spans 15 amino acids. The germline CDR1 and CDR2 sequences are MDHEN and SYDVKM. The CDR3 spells CASSPRLAGPDTQYF. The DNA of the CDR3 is TGTGCCAGCTCCCCCAGACTAGCGGGGCCCGATACGCAGTATTTT.

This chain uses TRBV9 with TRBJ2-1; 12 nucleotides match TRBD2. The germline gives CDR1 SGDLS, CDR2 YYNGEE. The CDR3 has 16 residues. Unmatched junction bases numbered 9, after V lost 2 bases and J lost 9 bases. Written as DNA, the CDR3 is TGTGCCAGCAGCGTGATCCCTAGCGGGGGGGCCGGTGAGCAGTTCTTC. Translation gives CASSVIPSGGAGEQFF.

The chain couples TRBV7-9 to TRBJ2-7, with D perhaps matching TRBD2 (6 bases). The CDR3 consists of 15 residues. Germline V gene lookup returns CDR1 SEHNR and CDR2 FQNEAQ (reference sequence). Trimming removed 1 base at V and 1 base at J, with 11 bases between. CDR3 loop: CASSLVGTPSYEQYF. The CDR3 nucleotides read TGTGCCAGCAGCTTAGTAGGGACTCCTTCCTACGAGCAGTACTTC.

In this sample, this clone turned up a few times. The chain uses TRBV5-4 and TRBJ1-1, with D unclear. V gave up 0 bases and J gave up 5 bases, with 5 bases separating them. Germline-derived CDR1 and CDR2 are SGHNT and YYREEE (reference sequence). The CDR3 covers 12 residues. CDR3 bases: TGTGCCAGCAGCTTGGTGGGGACTGAAGCTTTCTTT. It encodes CASSLVGTEAFF. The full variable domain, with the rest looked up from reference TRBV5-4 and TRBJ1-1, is ETGVTQSPTHLIKTRGQQVTLRCSSQSGHNTVSWYQQALGQGPQFIFQYYREEENGRGNFPPRFSGLQFPNYSSELNVNALELDDSALYLCASSLVGTEAFFGQGTRLTVV.

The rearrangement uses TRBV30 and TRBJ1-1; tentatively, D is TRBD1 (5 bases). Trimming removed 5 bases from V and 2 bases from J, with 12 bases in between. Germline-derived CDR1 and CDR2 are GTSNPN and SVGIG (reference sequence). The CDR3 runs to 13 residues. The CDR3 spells CAWGHGTNTEAFF. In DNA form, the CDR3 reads TGTGCCTGGGGGCACGGGACTAACACTGAAGCTTTCTTT.

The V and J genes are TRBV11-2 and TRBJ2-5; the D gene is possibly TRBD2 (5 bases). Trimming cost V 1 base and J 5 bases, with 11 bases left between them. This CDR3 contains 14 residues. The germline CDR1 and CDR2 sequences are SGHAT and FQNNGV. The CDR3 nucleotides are TGTGCCAGCAGCTTAGTCGACTATTCCGAGACCCAGTACTTC. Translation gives CASSLVDYSETQYF. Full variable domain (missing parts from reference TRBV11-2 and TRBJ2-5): EAGVAQSPRYKIIEKRQSVAFWCNPISGHATLYWYQQILGQGPKLLIQFQNNGVVDDSQLPKDRFSAERLKGVDSTLKIQPAKLEDSAVYLCASSLVDYSETQYFGPGTRLLVL.

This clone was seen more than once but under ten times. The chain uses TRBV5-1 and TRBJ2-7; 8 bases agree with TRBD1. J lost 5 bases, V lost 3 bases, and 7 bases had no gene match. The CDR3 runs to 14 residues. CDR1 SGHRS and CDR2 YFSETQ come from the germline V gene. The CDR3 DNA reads TGCGCCAGCAGCTCGACAGGGGAGGTCCACGAGCAGTACTTC. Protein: CASSSTGEVHEQYF.

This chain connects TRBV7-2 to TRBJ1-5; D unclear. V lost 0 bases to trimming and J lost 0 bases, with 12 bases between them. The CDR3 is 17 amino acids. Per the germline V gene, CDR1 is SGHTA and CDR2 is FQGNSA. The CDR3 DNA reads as TGTGCCAGCAGCTTAGCGCTAAGTTCTTATAGCAATCAGCCCCAGCATTTT. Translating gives CASSLALSSYSNQPQHF.

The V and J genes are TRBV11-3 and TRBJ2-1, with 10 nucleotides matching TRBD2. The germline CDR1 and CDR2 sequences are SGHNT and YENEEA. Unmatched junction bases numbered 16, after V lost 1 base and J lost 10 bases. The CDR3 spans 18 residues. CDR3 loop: CASSLGRGSSGGAREQFF. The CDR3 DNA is TGTGCCAGCAGCTTAGGAAGAGGATCCAGCGGGGGGGCCCGCGAGCAGTTCTTC.

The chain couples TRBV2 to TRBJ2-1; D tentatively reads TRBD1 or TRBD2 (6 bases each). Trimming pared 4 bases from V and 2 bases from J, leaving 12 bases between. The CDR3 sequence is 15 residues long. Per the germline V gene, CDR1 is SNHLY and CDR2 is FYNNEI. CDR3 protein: CASSVGGGTYNEQFF. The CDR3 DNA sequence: TGTGCCAGCAGTGTAGGAGGGGGGACCTACAATGAGCAGTTCTTC.

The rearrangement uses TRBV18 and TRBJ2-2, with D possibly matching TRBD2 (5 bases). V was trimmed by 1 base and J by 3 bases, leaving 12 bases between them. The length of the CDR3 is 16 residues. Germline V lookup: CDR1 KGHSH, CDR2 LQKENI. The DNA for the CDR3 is TGTGCCAGCTCACCACGGGTAGGGAGAGACACCGGGGAGCTGTTTTTT. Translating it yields CASSPRVGRDTGELFF.

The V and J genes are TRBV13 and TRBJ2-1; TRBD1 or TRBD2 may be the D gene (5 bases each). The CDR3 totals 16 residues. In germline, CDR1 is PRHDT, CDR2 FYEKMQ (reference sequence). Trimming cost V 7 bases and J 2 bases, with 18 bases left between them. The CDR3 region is CASTLVGVMTYNEQFF. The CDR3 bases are TGTGCCAGCACCCTGGTGGGGGTAATGACCTACAATGAGCAGTTCTTC.

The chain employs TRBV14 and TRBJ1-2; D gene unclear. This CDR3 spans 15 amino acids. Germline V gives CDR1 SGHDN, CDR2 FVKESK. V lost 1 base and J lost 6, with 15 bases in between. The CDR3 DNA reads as TGTGCCAGCAGCCAAGTTCCTACAGCCTCCGATGGCTACACCTTC. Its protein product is CASSQVPTASDGYTF.

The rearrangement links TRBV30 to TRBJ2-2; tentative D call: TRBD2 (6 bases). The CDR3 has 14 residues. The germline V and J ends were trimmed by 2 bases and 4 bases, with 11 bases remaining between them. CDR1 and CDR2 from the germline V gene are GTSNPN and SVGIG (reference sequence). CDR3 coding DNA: TGTGCCTGGAGTAAAGCGGGCATCACCGGGGAGCTGTTTTTT. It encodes CAWSKAGITGELFF.

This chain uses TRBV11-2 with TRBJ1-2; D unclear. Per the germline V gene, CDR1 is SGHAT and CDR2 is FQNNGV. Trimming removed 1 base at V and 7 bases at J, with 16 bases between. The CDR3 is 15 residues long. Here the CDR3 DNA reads TGTGCCAGCAGCTTAGTTTTCGGTGTAGGAGGTGGCTACACCTTC. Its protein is CASSLVFGVGGGYTF.

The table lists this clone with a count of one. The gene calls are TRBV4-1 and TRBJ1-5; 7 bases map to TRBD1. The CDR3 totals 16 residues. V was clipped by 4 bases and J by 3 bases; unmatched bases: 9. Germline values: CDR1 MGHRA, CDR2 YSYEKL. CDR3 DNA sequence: TGCGCCAGCAGCCGCAGGGACAGCGAGATCAATCAGCCCCAGCATTTT. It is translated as CASSRRDSEINQPQHF.